This entry lists 15 T cell receptor beta chains sequenced from one sample in a study of T-cell reconstitution after alpha-beta-depleted transplantation in children. Molecular barcoding with unique molecular identifiers was used for the TCRbeta library. Via MiXCR, TCRdb re-called the PCR reads, giving one row per CDR3 protein. The sample includes hundreds of thousands of distinct CDR3 sequences, roughly 15% of them seen just once. The sequencing used PBMCs from the stem cell graft donor, collected from the stem cell graft. All receptors come from a human donor who donated a stem cell graft to a child with acute myeloid leukemia.

The rearrangement links TRBV5-1 to TRBJ2-2, with 12 bases matching TRBD2. The germline V gene encodes CDR1 SGHRS and CDR2 YFSETQ. V shed 2 bases and J 0 bases; nucleotides not matched to a gene: 5. The CDR3 sequence is 18 residues long. The CDR3 bases are TGCGCCAGCAGCTTTGGACTAGCGGGGTTCGCGAACACCGGGGAGCTGTTTTTT. Translated, it gives CASSFGLAGFANTGELFF.

Only a few counts were recorded for this clonotype. The chain combines TRBV5-1 with TRBJ2-1; a possible D gene is TRBD1 (6 bases). Trimming stripped 2 bases from V and 0 bases from J, with 15 bases between. In germline, CDR1 is SGHRS, CDR2 YFSETQ. The CDR3 extends over 17 amino acids. CDR3 DNA: TGCGCCAGCAGCTTAAGGACAGCCATGACCTCCTACAATGAGCAGTTCTTC. It translates to CASSLRTAMTSYNEQFF.

This clonotype was counted between two and nine times. The V gene is TRBV7-2, the J gene TRBJ1-2; unclear D gene. Trimming left V 5 bases short and J 5 bases short, with 18 bases between. Germline assignment: CDR1 SGHTA and CDR2 FQGNSA. The CDR3 runs 15 residues. Here the CDR3 DNA reads TGTGCCAGCAGCCCACAGTCAGGTCCCCGATATGGCTACACCTTC. Its translation is CASSPQSGPRYGYTF. Full variable domain (outside the CDR3, taken from reference TRBV7-2 and TRBJ1-2): GAGVSQSPSNKVTEKGKDVELRCDPISGHTALYWYRQSLGQGLEFLIYFQGNSAPDKSGLPSDRFSAERTGGSVSTLTIQRTQQEDSAVYLCASSPQSGPRYGYTFGSGTRLTVV.

This clonotype was observed a handful of times. This chain joins TRBV7-7 and TRBJ2-5, with D unclear. This CDR3 has 15 amino acids. V lost 5 bases, J lost 10 bases, and 23 bases lay in between. From germline, CDR1 is SSHAT and CDR2 FNYEAQ (reference sequence). The CDR3 region is CASSASPSTVMNQYF. CDR3 nucleotides: TGTGCCAGCAGCGCCTCACCCAGTACCGTGATGAACCAGTACTTC.

This clonotype has ten or more counts. The rearrangement uses TRBV7-9 and TRBJ1-1, with D uncertain. The CDR3 sequence is 12 residues long. Trimming removed 0 bases at V and 6 bases at J, with 5 bases between. CDR1 and CDR2 (germline): SEHNR, FQNEAQ (reference sequence). CDR3 DNA: TGTGCCAGCAGCTTAGCGGTTGCTGAAGCTTTCTTT. It translates to CASSLAVAEAFF.

In its sample, this clonotype was seen many times. This rearrangement joins TRBV7-2 to TRBJ2-3; D is tentatively TRBD1 or TRBD2 (5 bases each). The CDR3 covers 13 residues. Trimming shortened V by 5 bases and J by 5 bases, and 11 bases separated the two germline ends. CDR1 SGHTA and CDR2 FQGNSA come from the germline V gene. CDR3 DNA sequence: TGTGCCAGCAGCAGGGGCCGGGAAGATACGCAGTATTTT. As protein: CASSRGREDTQYF.

The rearrangement links TRBV7-2 to TRBJ1-4; maybe TRBD1 (5 bases). This CDR3 contains 13 residues. Germline-derived CDR1 and CDR2 are SGHTA and FQGNSA. The V gene lost 6 bases and the J gene lost 8 bases, with 13 bases spanning the gap. The CDR3 loop is CASSSREGEKLFF. In DNA, the CDR3 is TGTGCCAGCAGTTCCAGGGAAGGGGAAAAACTGTTTTTT.

V usage is TRBV28 and J usage is TRBJ1-5; D is unclear. V lost 7 bases, J lost 7 bases, and 17 bases lay in between. The CDR3 spans 14 residues. Germline V CDR1 and CDR2: MDHEN, SYDVKM. This chain's CDR3 is CASTIPGIIQPQHF. Written as DNA, the CDR3 is TGTGCCAGCACTATCCCGGGGATCATACAGCCCCAGCATTTT.

V is TRBV4-1 and J is TRBJ2-7; 8 nucleotides align to TRBD1. Germline CDR1 and CDR2: MGHRA and YSYEKL. V lost 0 bases, J lost 2 bases, and 0 bases stayed unmatched. CDR3 length equals 14 residues. The CDR3 sequence is CASSQETGAYEQYV. The CDR3 DNA reads as TGCGCCAGCAGCCAAGAGACAGGGGCCTACGAGCAGTACGTC.

This clonotype was picked up many times. This chain uses TRBV29-1 with TRBJ2-1; the D call may be TRBD1 or TRBD2 (6 bases each). Trimming stripped 3 bases from V and 3 bases from J, with 15 bases between. The CDR3 totals 15 residues. In germline, CDR1 is SQVTM, CDR2 ANQGSEA. In DNA form, the CDR3 reads TGCAGCGTTGAGGGGGCAGGGGAGGACTACAATGAGCAGTTCTTC. Its translation: CSVEGAGEDYNEQFF.

About this clonotype: Just one base apart from a much larger clone, this may be a read error. Since no conserved phenylalanine or tryptophan closes the CDR3, a read error is the likely cause. The chain combines TRBV29-1 with TRBJ1-5; TRBD1 might be the D (5 bases). Trimming took off 7 bases at V and 6 bases at J, with 19 bases between the two ends. Germline CDR1 SQVTM, CDR2 ANQGSEA. The CDR3 has 14 residues. CDR3: CSARAPGIGQPQHC. CDR3 in DNA: TGCAGCGCCCGGGCCCCAGGGATCGGTCAGCCCCAGCATTGT.

This clonotype was found many times. The CDR3 sequence: CASSLDGRVQQPQHF. The DNA of the CDR3 is TGTGCCAGCAGCTTGGACGGCAGGGTCCAGCAGCCCCAGCATTTT. The chain employs TRBV5-5 and TRBJ1-5, with D possibly matching TRBD1 (5 bases). Trimming pared 0 bases from V and 7 bases from J, leaving 14 bases between. The CDR3 length is 15 residues. The germline V gene encodes CDR1 SGHKS and CDR2 YYEKEE (reference sequence).

This clonotype has more than one count but fewer than ten. This rearrangement joins TRBV6-5 to TRBJ2-3; 9 bases agree with TRBD1. The V segment lost 2 bases and the J segment 7 bases; nucleotides outside the gene matches: 7. Germline V CDR1 and CDR2: MNHEY, SVGAGI. The CDR3 sequence is 15 residues long. The CDR3 DNA reads TGTGCCAGCAGTTACAGTGCGGGGACAGGGAATACGCAGTATTTT. Translation: CASSYSAGTGNTQYF.

This clonotype has just a few counts. This chain's CDR3 is CASSAGQFGNEQFF. CDR3 nucleotide sequence: TGTGCCAGCAGCGCCGGCCAATTCGGCAATGAGCAGTTCTTC. The rearrangement joins TRBV7-2 to TRBJ2-1; D gene unclear. From germline, CDR1 is SGHTA and CDR2 FQGNSA. The CDR3 runs 14 residues. The V gene lost 5 bases and the J gene lost 6 bases, with 14 bases spanning the gap.

The sample holds a few counts of this clonotype. The chain is built from TRBV4-3 and TRBJ2-1, with no clear D. Deletions cut 0 bases from V and 0 bases from J, with 9 bases between. The germline V gene has CDR1 LGHNA and CDR2 YSLEER. The CDR3 runs to 16 residues. CDR3 sequence reads: CASSQDSTVSYNEQFF. CDR3 nucleotide sequence: TGCGCCAGCAGCCAAGATTCGACGGTCTCCTACAATGAGCAGTTCTTC.